Listed below are T cell receptor beta chains from one sample, sequenced in a study of blood T cell repertoires in COVID-19. Clones were sequenced by immunoSEQ multiplex PCR, and TCRdb holds only the in-frame ones, with some missing. The table lists roughly 100,000 clones, approximately 86% of them singletons. Sequencing was carried out using peripheral blood. All receptors derive from a human donor in a cohort sampled during active COVID-19. Each CDR3 is given with its conserved first and last residue. The D gene is left open where the match is weak. The size entry is marked missing in some rows and otherwise reads once, few, many or a size class.

cdr3_aa cdr3_nt j_call v_call d_call clone_size
CAWSVAAGGPRNEQFF TGTGCCTGGAGTGTAGCGGCGGGAGGGCCCAGGAATGAGCAGTTCTTC TRBJ2-1 TRBV30 TRBD2 -
CASRPGRENSPLHF TGTGCCAGCAGGCCAGGACGGGAGAATTCACCCCTCCACTTT TRBJ1-6 TRBV7-2 - -
CASSAGTRDFGYGYTF TGTGCCAGCAGCGCCGGAACCAGGGACTTTGGCTATGGCTACACCTTC TRBJ1-2 TRBV9 - -
CASSLLETQYF TGTGCCAGCAGTTTACTAGAGACCCAGTACTTC TRBJ2-5 TRBV12-3/TRBV12-4 - -
CASRTDSGRNTGELFF TGCGCCAGCAGAACTGATAGCGGGAGAAACACCGGGGAGCTGTTTTTT TRBJ2-2 TRBV4-3 TRBD2 -
CASSVGGQGDSYEQYF TGTGCCAGCAGCGTAGGGGGACAGGGAGACTCCTACGAGCAGTACTTC TRBJ2-7 TRBV9 TRBD1 -
CASSEARASGYNEQFF TGTGCCAGCAGTGAAGCGCGAGCTAGCGGGTACAATGAGCAGTTCTTC TRBJ2-1 TRBV6-1 TRBD2 -
CASSLQGAGQPQHF TGTGCCAGCAGCCTACAGGGGGCAGGGCAGCCCCAGCATTTT TRBJ1-5 TRBV7-2 TRBD1 -
CASSAKGAPGQGNTGELFF TGTGCCAGCAGCGCAAAGGGAGCTCCGGGACAGGGGAACACCGGGGAGCTGTTTTTT TRBJ2-2 TRBV7-8 TRBD1 -
CASSFGPAGGPASSNEQFF TGTGCCAGCAGCTTCGGTCCAGCGGGGGGGCCAGCCAGCAGCAATGAGCAGTTCTTC TRBJ2-1 TRBV5-6 TRBD2 -
CASSVRRPSTDTQYF TGCGCCAGCAGTGTTAGGAGGCCCTCCACAGATACGCAGTATTTT TRBJ2-3 TRBV10-2 - once
CASSEDRGLTDTQYF TGTGCCAGCAGTGAAGACAGGGGGCTAACAGATACGCAGTATTTT TRBJ2-3 TRBV2 TRBD1 -
CASSYSGTGTYEQYF TGTGCCAGCAGTTACTCCGGGACAGGGACCTACGAGCAGTACTTC TRBJ2-7 TRBV6-5 TRBD1 -
CASSLQATEQYF TGCGCCAGCAGCTTGCAGGCAACCGAGCAGTACTTC TRBJ2-7 TRBV5-1 - -
CASMIQAYGYTF TGTGCCAGCATGATACAGGCGTATGGCTACACCTTC TRBJ1-2 TRBV28 - -
CASTQSGRYGELFF TGTGCCAGCACCCAGAGCGGGAGGTACGGGGAGCTGTTTTTT TRBJ2-2 TRBV5-5 TRBD2 once
CASSPRQGGNSPLHF TGTGCCAGCTCACCACGGCAGGGGGGTAATTCACCCCTCCACTTT TRBJ1-6 TRBV18 TRBD1 once
CASSHPNNNYGYTF TGCGCCAGCAGCCACCCCAACAACAACTATGGCTACACCTTC TRBJ1-2 TRBV4-1 - -
CASSLTGLASYNEQFF TGTGCCAGCAGCTTGACGGGACTAGCATCCTACAATGAGCAGTTCTTC TRBJ2-1 TRBV7-6 TRBD2 -
CASSIVASGNTIYF TGTGCCAGTAGTATTGTGGCTTCTGGAAACACCATATATTTT TRBJ1-3 TRBV19 - -
CASSPRQGVRNIQYF TGTGCCAGCAGTCCAAGACAGGGGGTGCGAAACATTCAGTACTTC TRBJ2-4 TRBV2 TRBD1 -
CASSPQAHETQYF TGTGCCAGCTCACCCCAAGCCCACGAGACCCAGTACTTC TRBJ2-5 TRBV18 - -
CASSLVDRGYGYTF TGTGCCAGCAGCTTAGTAGACCGGGGCTATGGCTACACCTTC TRBJ1-2 TRBV11-2 - -
CASRLVGGQGPDEQFF TGTGCAAGTCGCTTAGTGGGTGGTCAGGGGCCGGATGAGCAGTTCTTC TRBJ2-1 TRBV12-2 - few
CASSIQSEQYF TGTGCCAGCAGCATACAGTCCGAGCAGTACTTC TRBJ2-7 TRBV12-3/TRBV12-4 - -
CASSLAGVDTQYF TGTGCCAGCAGTTTAGCGGGGGTGGATACGCAGTATTTT TRBJ2-3 TRBV28 TRBD2 -
CATSLGGQGPGEQFF TGTGCCACCAGCCTGGGGGGACAGGGACCAGGTGAGCAGTTCTTC TRBJ2-1 TRBV24-1 TRBD1 many
CATSRAGIYEQYF TGTGCCACCAGCAGGGCAGGGATCTACGAGCAGTACTTC TRBJ2-7 TRBV15 - -
CASSLIGINNEQFF TGCGCCAGCAGCTTGATTGGCATTAACAATGAGCAGTTCTTC TRBJ2-1 TRBV5-1 - -
CASSLGLATYEQYF TGTGCCAGCAGCTTAGGGCTGGCCACCTACGAGCAGTACTTC TRBJ2-7 TRBV7-9 - -
CASSIRPGRGEQYF TGTGCCAGCAGTATCCGGCCAGGGCGCGGCGAGCAGTACTTC TRBJ2-7 TRBV27 - -
CASSLSPRTSERQETQYF TGTGCCAGCTCACTCTCACCCCGGACTAGCGAGCGACAAGAGACCCAGTACTTC TRBJ2-5 TRBV18 TRBD2 -
CALVAGSYNSPLHF TGTGCCTTGGTGGCGGGCTCCTATAATTCACCCCTCCACTTT TRBJ1-6 TRBV30 - few
CASSENWRGGEGYTF TGCGCCAGCAGTGAGAATTGGAGAGGGGGCGAGGGCTACACCTTC TRBJ1-2 TRBV10-2 TRBD1 -
CASSLAGDGNTIYF TGTGCTAGCAGCTTAGCCGGAGATGGAAACACCATATATTTT TRBJ1-3 TRBV7-7 - -
CASSLRTGYETQYF TGTGCCAGCAGTTTACGGACAGGGTATGAGACCCAGTACTTC TRBJ2-5 TRBV27 TRBD1 -
CASSERGGQGANQPQHF TGCGCCAGCAGTGAGCGGGGGGGACAGGGGGCGAATCAGCCCCAGCATTTT TRBJ1-5 TRBV10-2 TRBD1 -
CASGTGQGVGEQFF TGTGCTAGTGGTACCGGACAGGGCGTTGGTGAGCAGTTCTTC TRBJ2-1 TRBV12-5 TRBD1 -
CASSPGGDSPLHF TGTGCCAGCAGCCCCGGCGGGGATTCACCCCTCCACTTT TRBJ1-6 TRBV7-3 - -
CASSEDGAGYVNIQYF TGTGCCAGCAGTGAAGACGGAGCGGGATACGTGAACATTCAGTACTTC TRBJ2-4 TRBV6-1 TRBD2 -
CASSSETRETQYF TGTGCCAGCAGCTCCGAAACGCGGGAGACCCAGTACTTC TRBJ2-5 TRBV11-2 - -
CASSRTGTSGRLNEQFF TGTGCCAGCAGCCGAACTGGGACTAGCGGGAGGTTGAATGAGCAGTTCTTC TRBJ2-1 TRBV5-4 TRBD2 -
CASSLDGVGGYGYTF TGCGCCAGCAGCTTGGATGGGGTAGGAGGCTATGGCTACACCTTC TRBJ1-2 TRBV5-1 - -
CASRLGTDGEQFF TGTGCCAGCAGGCTTGGGACAGACGGTGAGCAGTTCTTC TRBJ2-1 TRBV6-5 TRBD1 -
CASTRDRSLNTEAFF TGTGCCAGCACCCGGGACAGGAGCCTGAACACTGAAGCTTTCTTT TRBJ1-1 TRBV6-5 TRBD1 -
CASSLEAQRTGQYF TGTGCCAGCAGCTTGGAAGCTCAGAGGACGGGACAGTACTTC TRBJ2-7 TRBV5-4 - -
CAISESGRLMNTEAFF TGTGCCATCAGTGAGTCAGGGAGGCTGATGAACACTGAAGCTTTCTTT TRBJ1-1 TRBV10-3 - -
CASSLVVGSGGPDEQYF TGTGCCAGCAGCTTAGTTGTAGGGAGCGGGGGGCCGGACGAGCAGTACTTC TRBJ2-7 TRBV7-9 TRBD2 -
CASSQDKAAAYEQYF TGCGCCAGCAGCCAAGATAAAGCGGCCGCCTACGAGCAGTACTTC TRBJ2-7 TRBV4-3 - -
CASSIVVLSGTTYQETQYF TGTGCCAGCAGCATAGTCGTTCTCTCAGGGACAACGTACCAAGAGACCCAGTACTTC TRBJ2-5 TRBV7-9 - -